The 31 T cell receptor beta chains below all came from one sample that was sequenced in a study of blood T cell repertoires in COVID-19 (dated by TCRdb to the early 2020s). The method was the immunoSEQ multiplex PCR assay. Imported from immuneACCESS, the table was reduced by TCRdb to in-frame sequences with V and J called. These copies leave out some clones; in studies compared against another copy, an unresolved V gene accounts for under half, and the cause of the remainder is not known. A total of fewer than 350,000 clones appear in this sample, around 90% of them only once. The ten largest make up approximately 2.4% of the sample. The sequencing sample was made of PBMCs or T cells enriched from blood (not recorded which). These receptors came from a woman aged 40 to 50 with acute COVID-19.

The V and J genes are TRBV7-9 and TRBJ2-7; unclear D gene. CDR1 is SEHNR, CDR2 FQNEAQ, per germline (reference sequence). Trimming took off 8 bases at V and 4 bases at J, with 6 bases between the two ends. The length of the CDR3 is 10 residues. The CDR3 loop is CASGNYEQYF. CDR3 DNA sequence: TGTGCCAGCGGCAATTACGAGCAGTACTTC.

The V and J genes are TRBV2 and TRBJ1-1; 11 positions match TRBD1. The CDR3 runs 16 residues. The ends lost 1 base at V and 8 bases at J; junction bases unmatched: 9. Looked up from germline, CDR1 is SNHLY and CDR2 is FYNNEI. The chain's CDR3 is CASSEGSGTGGKEAFF. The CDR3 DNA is TGTGCCAGCAGTGAAGGTTCCGGGACAGGGGGTAAGGAAGCTTTCTTT. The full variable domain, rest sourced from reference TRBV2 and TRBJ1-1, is EPEVTQTPSHQVTQMGQEVILRCVPISNHLYFYWYRQILGQKVEFLVSFYNNEISEKSEIFDDQFSVERPDGSNFTLKIRSTKLEDSAMYFCASSEGSGTGGKEAFFGQGTRLTVV.

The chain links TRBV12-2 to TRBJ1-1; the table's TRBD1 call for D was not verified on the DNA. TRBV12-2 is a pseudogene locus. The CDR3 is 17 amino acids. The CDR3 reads CASHPELSKDRGTEAFF. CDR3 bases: TGTGCAAGTCATCCGGAGCTTTCGAAGGACAGGGGCACTGAAGCTTTCTTT.

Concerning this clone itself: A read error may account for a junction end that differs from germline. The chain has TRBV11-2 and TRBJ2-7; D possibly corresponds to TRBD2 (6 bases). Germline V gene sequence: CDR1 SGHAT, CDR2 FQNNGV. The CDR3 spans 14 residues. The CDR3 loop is CVSSLARGEFEQYF. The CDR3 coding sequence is TGTGTCAGCAGCTTAGCGCGGGGCGAATTTGAGCAGTACTTC.

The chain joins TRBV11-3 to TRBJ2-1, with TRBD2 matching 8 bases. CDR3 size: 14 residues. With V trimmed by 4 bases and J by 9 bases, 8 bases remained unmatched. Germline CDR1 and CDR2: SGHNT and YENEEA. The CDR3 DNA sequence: TGTGCCAGCAGCTCAAAGCGGGGGACGGGTGAGCAGTTCTTC. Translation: CASSSKRGTGEQFF.

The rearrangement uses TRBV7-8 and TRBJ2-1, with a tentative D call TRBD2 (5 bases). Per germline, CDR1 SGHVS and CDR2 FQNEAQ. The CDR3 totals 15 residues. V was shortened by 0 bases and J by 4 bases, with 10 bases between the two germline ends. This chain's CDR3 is CASSLARGQYNEQFF. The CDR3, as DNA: TGTGCCAGCAGCTTAGCTCGGGGTCAGTACAATGAGCAGTTCTTC.

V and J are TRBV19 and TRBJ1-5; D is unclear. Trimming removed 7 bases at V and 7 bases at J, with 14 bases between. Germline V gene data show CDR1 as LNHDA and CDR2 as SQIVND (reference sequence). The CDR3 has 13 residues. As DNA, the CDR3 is TGTGCCAGTACAGGAGGGAAGATGCAGCCCCAGCATTTT. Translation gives CASTGGKMQPQHF.

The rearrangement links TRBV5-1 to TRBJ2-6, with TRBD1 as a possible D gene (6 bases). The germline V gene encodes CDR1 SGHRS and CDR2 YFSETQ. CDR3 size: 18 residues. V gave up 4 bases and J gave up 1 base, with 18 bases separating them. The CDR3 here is CASSGAKTGFSGANVLTF. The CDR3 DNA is TGCGCCAGCAGCGGGGCGAAAACAGGGTTTTCTGGGGCCAACGTCCTGACTTTC. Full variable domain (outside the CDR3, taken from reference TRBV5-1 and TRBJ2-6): KAGVTQTPRYLIKTRGQQVTLSCSPISGHRSVSWYQQTPGQGLQFLFEYFSETQRNKGNFPGRFSGRQFSNSRSEMNVSTLELGDSALYLCASSGAKTGFSGANVLTFGAGSRLTVL.

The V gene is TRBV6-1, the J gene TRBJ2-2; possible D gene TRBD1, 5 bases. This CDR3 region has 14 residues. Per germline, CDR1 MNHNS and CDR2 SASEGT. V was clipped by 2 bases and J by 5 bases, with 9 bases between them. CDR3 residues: CASSEPRDTGELFF. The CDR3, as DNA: TGTGCCAGCAGTGAACCCAGGGATACCGGGGAGCTGTTTTTT.

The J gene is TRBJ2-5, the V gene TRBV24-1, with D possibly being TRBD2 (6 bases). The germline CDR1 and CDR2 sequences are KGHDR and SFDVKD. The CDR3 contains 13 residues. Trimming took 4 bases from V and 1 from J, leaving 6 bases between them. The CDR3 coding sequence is TGTGCCACCAGTGAGGGGGGCCAAGAGACCCAGTACTTC. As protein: CATSEGGQETQYF.

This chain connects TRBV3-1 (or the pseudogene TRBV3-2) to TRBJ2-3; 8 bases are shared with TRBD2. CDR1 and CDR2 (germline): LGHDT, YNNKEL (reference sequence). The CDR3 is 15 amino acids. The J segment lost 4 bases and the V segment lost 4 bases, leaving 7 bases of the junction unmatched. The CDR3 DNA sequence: TGTGCCAGCAGCCCCCGGACGGGGGGGCCAGATACGCAGTATTTT. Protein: CASSPRTGGPDTQYF.

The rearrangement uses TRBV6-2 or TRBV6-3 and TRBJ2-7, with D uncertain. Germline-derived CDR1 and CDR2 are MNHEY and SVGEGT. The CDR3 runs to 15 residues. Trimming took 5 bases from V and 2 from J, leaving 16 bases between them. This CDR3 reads CASSTRLEPPYEQYF. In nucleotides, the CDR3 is TGTGCCAGCAGTACCAGACTTGAACCTCCCTACGAGCAGTACTTC.

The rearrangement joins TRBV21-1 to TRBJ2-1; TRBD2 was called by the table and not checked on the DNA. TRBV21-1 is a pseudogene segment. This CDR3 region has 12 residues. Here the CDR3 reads CASSPLGNEQFF. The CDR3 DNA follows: TGTGCCAGCAGCCCACTCGGCAATGAGCAGTTCTTC.

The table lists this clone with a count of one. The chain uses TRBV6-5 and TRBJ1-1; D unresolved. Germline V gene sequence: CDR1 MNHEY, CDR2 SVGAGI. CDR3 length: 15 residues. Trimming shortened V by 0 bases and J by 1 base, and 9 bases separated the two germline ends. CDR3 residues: CASSYSGRWNTEAFF. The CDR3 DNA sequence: TGTGCCAGCAGTTACTCGGGGAGATGGAACACTGAAGCTTTCTTT.

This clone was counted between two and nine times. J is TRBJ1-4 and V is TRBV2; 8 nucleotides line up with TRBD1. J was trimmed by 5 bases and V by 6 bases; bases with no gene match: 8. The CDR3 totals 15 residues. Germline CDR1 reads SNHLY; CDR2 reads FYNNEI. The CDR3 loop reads CASRRNRDRNEKLFF. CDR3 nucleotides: TGTGCCAGCAGAAGAAACCGGGACAGGAATGAAAAACTGTTTTTT. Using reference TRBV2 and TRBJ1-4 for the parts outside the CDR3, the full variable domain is EPEVTQTPSHQVTQMGQEVILRCVPISNHLYFYWYRQILGQKVEFLVSFYNNEISEKSEIFDDQFSVERPDGSNFTLKIRSTKLEDSAMYFCASRRNRDRNEKLFFGSGTQLSVL.

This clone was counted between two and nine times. The CDR3 nucleotides read TGCGCCAGCAGCGCAGGGACAGCACGCCGAACCAGGGAGACCCAGTACTTC. It yields the protein CASSAGTARRTRETQYF. This rearrangement joins TRBV5-1 to TRBJ2-5, with 7 bases fitting TRBD1. CDR1 and CDR2 from the germline V gene are SGHRS and YFSETQ. The V gene end was trimmed by 4 bases and the J gene end by 5 bases; junction bases not matched to a gene: 17. There are 17 residues in the CDR3.

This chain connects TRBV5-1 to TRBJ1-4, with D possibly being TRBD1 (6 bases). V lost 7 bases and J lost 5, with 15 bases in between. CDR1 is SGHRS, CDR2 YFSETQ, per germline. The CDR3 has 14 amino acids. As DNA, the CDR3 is TGCGCCAGCGGCCCAGGGGCTCAGAATGAAAAACTGTTTTTT. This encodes CASGPGAQNEKLFF.

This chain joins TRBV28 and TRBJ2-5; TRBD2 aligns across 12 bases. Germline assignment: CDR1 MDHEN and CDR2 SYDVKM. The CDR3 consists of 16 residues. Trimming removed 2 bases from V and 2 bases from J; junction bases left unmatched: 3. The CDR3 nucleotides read TGTGCCAGCAGTTTAAGTACTAGCGGGGGGCAAGAGACCCAGTACTTC. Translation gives CASSLSTSGGQETQYF.

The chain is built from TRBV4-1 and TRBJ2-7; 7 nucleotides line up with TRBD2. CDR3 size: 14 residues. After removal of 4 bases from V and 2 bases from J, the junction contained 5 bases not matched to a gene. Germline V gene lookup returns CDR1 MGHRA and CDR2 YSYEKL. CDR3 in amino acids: CASSPGTTPYEQYF. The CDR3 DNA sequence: TGCGCCAGCAGCCCCGGGACTACCCCCTACGAGCAGTACTTC.

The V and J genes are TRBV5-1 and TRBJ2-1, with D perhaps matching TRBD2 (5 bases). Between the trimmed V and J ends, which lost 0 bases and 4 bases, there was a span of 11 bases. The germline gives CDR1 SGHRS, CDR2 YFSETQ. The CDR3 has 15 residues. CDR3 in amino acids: CASSLGEGRYNEQFF. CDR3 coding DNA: TGCGCCAGCAGCTTGGGTGAGGGCCGATACAATGAGCAGTTCTTC.

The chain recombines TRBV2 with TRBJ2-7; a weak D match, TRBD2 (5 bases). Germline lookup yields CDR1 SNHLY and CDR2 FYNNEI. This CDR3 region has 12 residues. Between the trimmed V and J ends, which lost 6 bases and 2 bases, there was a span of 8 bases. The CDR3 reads CASRGDTYEQYF. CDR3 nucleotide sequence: TGTGCCAGCAGGGGAGATACCTACGAGCAGTACTTC.

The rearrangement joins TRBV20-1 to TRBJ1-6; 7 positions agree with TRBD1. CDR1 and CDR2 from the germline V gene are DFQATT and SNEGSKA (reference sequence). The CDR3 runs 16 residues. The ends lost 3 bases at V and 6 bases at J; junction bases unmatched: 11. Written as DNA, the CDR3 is TGCAGTGCTAGTATACGCAGGGGGATGCCTAATTCACCCCTCCACTTT. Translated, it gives CSASIRRGMPNSPLHF.

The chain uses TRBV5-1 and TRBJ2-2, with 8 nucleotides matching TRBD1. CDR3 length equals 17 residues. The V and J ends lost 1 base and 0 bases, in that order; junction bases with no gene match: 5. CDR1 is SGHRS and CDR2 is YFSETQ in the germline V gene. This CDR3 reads CASSLSGTGTNTGELFF. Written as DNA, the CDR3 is TGCGCCAGCAGCTTGTCGGGGACAGGAACGAACACCGGGGAGCTGTTTTTT.

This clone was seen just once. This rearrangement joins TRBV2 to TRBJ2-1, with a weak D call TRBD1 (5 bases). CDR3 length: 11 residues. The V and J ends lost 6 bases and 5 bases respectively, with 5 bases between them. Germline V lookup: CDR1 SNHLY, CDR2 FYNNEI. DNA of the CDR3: TGTGCCAGCAGGACAGACAATGAGCAGTTCTTC. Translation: CASRTDNEQFF.

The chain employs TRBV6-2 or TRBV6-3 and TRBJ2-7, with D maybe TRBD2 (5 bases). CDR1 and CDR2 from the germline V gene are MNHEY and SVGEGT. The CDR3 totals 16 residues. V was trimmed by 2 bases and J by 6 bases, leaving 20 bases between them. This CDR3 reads CASSYPRWMEASEQYF. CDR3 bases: TGTGCCAGCAGTTACCCACGCTGGATGGAGGCGAGCGAGCAGTACTTC.

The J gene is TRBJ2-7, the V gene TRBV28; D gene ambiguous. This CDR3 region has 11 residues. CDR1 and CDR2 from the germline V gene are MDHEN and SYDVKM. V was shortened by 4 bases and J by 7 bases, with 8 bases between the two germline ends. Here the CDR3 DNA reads TGTGCCAGCAGTTCGGGTAGAGAGCAGTACTTC. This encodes CASSSGREQYF.

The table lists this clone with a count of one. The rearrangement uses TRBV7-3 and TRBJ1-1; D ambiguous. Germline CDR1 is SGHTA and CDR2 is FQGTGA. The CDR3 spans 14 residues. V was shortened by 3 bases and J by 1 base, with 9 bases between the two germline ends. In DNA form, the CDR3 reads TGTGCCAGCAGCTTGGAGGCCGGGAACACTGAAGCTTTCTTT. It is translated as CASSLEAGNTEAFF.

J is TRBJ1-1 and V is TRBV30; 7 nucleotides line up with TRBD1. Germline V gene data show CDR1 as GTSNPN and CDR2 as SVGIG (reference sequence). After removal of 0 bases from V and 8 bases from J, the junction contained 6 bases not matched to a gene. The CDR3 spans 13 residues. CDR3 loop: CAWSVEARGEAFF. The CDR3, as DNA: TGTGCCTGGAGTGTAGAGGCCAGGGGGGAAGCTTTCTTT.

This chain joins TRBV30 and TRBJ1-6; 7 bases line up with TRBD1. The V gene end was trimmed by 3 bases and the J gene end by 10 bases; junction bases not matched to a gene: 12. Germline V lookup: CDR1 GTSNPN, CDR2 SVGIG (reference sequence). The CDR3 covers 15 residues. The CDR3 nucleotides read TGTGCCTGGAGCGGGTGGACAGGCGGTCGATCACCCCTCCACTTT. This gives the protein CAWSGWTGGRSPLHF.

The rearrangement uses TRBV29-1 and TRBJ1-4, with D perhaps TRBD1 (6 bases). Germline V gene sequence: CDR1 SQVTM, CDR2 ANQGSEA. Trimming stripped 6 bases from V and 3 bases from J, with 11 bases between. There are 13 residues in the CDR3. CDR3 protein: CSVEDRPNEKLFF. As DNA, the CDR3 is TGCAGCGTCGAGGACAGACCTAATGAAAAACTGTTTTTT.

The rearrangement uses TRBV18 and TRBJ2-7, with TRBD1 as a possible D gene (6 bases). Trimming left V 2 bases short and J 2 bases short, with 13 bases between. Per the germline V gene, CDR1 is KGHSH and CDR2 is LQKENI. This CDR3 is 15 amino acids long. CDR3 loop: CASSPSAGVAYEQYF. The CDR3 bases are TGTGCCAGCTCACCATCGGCAGGGGTTGCCTACGAGCAGTACTTC.